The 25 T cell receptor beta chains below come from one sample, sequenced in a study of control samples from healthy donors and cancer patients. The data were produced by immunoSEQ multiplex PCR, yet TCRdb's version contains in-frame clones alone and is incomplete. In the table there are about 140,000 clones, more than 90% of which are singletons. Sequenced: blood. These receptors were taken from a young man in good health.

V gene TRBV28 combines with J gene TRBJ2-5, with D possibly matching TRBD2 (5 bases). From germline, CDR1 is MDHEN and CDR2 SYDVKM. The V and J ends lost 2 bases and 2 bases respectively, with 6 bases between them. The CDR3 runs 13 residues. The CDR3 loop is CASSLPGQETQYF. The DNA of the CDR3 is TGTGCCAGCAGTTTACCGGGGCAAGAGACCCAGTACTTC.

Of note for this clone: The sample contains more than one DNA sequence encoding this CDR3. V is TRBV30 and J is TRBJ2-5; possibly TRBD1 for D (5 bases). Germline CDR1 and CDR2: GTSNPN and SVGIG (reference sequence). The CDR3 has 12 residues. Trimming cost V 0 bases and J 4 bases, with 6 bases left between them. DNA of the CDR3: TGTGCCTGGAGTGTAAGGGGAGAGACCCAGTACTTC. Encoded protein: CAWSVRGETQYF.

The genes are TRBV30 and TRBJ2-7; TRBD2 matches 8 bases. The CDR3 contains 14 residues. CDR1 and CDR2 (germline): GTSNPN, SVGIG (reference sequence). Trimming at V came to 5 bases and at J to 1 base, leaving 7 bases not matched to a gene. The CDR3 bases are TGTGCCTGGGCCCTAGCGGGCTTTTCCTACGAGCAGTACTTC. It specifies CAWALAGFSYEQYF.

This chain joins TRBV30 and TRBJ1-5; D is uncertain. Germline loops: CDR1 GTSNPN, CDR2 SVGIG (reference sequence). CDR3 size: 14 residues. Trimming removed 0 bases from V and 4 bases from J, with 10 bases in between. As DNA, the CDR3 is TGTGCCTGGAGTGTACGGGCGGGGAATCAGCCCCAGCATTTT. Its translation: CAWSVRAGNQPQHF. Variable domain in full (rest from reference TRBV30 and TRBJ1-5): SQTIHQWPATLVQPVGSPLSLECTVEGTSNPNLYWYRQAAGRGLQLLFYSVGIGQISSEVPQNLSASRPQDRQFILSSKKLLLSDSGFYLCAWSVRAGNQPQHFGDGTRLSIL.

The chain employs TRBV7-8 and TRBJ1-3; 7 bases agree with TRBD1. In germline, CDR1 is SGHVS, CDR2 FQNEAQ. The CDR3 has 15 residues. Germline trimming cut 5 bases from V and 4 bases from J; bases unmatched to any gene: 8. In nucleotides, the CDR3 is TGTGCCAGCAGCGGAAGAACAGGGGTCGGAAACACCATATATTTT. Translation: CASSGRTGVGNTIYF.

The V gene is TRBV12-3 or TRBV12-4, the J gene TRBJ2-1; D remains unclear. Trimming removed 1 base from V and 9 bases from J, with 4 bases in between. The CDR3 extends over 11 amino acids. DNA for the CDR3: TGTGCCAGCAGTTTAGGTCTTGAGCAGTTCTTC. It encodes CASSLGLEQFF.

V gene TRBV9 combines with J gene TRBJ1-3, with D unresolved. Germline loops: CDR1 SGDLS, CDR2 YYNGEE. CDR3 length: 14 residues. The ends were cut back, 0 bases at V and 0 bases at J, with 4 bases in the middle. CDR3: CASSVGVSGNTIYF. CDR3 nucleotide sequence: TGTGCCAGCAGCGTAGGGGTCTCTGGAAACACCATATATTTT. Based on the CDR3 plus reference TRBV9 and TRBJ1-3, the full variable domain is DSGVTQTPKHLITATGQRVTLRCSPRSGDLSVYWYQQSLDQGLQFLIQYYNGEERAKGNILERFSAQQFPDLHSELNLSSLELGDSALYFCASSVGVSGNTIYFGEGSWLTVV.

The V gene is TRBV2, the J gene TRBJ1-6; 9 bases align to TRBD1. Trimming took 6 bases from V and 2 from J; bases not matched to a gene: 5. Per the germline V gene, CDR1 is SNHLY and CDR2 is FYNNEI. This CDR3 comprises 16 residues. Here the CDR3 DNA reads TGTGCCAGCAGGGGACAGGGAAGAGCCTATAATTCACCCCTCCACTTT. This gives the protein CASRGQGRAYNSPLHF.

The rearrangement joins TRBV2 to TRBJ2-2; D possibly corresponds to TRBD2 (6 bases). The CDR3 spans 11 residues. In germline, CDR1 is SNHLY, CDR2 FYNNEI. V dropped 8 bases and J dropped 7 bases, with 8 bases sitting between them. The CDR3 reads CASLGGGELFF. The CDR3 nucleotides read TGTGCCAGCCTCGGGGGCGGGGAGCTGTTTTTT.

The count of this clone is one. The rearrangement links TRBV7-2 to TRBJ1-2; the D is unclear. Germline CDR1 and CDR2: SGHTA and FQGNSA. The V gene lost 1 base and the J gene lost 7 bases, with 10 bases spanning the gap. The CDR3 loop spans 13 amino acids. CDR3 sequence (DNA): TGTGCCAGCAGCTTAGTAGGGTGGGGTGGCTACACCTTC. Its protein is CASSLVGWGGYTF.

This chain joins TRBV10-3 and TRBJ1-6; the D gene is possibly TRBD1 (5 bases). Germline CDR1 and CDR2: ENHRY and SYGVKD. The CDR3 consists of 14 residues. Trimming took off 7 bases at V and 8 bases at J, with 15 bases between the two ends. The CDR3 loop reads CAINYSGGDSPLHF. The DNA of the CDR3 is TGTGCCATCAATTATAGCGGGGGAGATTCACCCCTCCACTTT.

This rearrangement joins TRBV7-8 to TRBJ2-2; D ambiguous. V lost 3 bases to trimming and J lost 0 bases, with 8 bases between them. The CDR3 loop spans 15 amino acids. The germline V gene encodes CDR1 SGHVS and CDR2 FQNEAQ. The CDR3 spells CASSFTWTNTGELFF. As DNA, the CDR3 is TGTGCCAGCAGCTTCACATGGACGAACACCGGGGAGCTGTTTTTT.

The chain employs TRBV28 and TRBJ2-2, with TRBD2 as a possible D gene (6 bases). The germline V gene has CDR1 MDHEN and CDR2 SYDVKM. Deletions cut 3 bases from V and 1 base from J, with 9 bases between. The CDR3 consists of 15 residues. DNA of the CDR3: TGTGCCAGCAGTTTGGGGCGGGAGAACACCGGGGAGCTGTTTTTT. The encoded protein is CASSLGRENTGELFF.

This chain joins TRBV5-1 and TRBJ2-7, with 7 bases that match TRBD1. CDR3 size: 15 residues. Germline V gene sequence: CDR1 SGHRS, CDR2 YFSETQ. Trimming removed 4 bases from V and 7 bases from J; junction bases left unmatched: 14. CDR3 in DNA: TGCGCCAGCAGCCCTCAGCCCGGACAGGCTAGAGAGCAGTACTTC. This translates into CASSPQPGQAREQYF.

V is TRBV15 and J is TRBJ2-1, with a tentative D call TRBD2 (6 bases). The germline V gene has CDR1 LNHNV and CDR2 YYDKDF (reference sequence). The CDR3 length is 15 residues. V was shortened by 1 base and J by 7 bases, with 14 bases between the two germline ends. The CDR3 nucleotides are TGTGCCACCAGCAGAGGAAGGACTAATCGGAATGAGCAGTTCTTC. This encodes CATSRGRTNRNEQFF.

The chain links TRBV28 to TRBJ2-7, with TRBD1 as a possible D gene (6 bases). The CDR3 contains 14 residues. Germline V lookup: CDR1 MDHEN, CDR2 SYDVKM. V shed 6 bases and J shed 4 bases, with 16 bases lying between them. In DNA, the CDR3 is TGTGCCAGCAGCTTACTCGGGACACAATACGAGCAGTACTTC. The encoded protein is CASSLLGTQYEQYF.

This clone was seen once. The CDR3 reads CATSRVTGDPYEQYF. CDR3 nucleotide sequence: TGTGCCACCAGCAGAGTCACAGGGGACCCCTACGAGCAGTACTTC. The chain carries TRBV15 and TRBJ2-7, with 7 bases that match TRBD1. This CDR3 contains 15 residues. V lost 1 base, J lost 2 bases, and 5 bases stayed unmatched. Germline CDR1 reads LNHNV; CDR2 reads YYDKDF (reference sequence).

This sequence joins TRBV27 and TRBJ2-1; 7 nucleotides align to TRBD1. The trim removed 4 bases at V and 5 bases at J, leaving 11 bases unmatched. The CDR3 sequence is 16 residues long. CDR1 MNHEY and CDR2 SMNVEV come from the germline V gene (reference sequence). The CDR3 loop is CASSSPRDRDNNEQFF. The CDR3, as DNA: TGTGCCAGCAGTTCACCCCGGGACAGAGATAACAATGAGCAGTTCTTC.

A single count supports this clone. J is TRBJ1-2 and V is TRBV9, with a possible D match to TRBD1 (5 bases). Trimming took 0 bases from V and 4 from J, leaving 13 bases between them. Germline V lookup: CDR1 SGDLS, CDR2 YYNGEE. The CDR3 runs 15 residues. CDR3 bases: TGTGCCAGCAGCGTAGATGGGGGTACCACCTATGGCTACACCTTC. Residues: CASSVDGGTTYGYTF.

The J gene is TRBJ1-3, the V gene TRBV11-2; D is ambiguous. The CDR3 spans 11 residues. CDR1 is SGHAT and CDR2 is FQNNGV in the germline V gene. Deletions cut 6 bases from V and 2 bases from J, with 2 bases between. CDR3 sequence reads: CASRTGNTIYF. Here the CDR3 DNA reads TGTGCCAGCAGGACTGGAAACACCATATATTTT.

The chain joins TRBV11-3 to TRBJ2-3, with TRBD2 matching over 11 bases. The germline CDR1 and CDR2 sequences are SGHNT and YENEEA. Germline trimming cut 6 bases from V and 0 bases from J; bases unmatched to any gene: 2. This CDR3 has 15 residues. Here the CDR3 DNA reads TGTGCCAGCAGAAGGACTAGCGGGAGCACAGATACGCAGTATTTT. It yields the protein CASRRTSGSTDTQYF.

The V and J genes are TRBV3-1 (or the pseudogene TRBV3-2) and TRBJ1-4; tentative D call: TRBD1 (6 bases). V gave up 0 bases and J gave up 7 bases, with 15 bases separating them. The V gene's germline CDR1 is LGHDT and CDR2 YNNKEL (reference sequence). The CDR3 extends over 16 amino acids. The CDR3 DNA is TGTGCCAGCAGCCAAGATCTAGGCAGGGGTGGTGAAAAACTGTTTTTT. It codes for CASSQDLGRGGEKLFF.

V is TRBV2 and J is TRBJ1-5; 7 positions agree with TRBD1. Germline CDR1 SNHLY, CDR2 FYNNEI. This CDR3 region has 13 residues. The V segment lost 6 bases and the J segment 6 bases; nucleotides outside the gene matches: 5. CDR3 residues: CASRTQGGQPQHF. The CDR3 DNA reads TGTGCCAGCAGGACCCAGGGGGGTCAGCCCCAGCATTTT.

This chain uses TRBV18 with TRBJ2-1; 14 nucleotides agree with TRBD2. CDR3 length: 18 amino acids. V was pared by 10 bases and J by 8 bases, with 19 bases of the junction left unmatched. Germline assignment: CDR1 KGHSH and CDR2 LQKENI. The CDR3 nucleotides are TGTGCCACCACGGGGGGACTAGCGGGAGTAAACCGTTCCTATGAGCAGTTCTTC. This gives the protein CATTGGLAGVNRSYEQFF.

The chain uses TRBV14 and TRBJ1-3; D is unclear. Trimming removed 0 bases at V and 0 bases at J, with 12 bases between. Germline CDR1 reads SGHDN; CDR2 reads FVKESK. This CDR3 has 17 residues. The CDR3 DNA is TGTGCCAGCAGCCAAGATATGGGCCGTAGCTCTGGAAACACCATATATTTT. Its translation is CASSQDMGRSSGNTIYF.